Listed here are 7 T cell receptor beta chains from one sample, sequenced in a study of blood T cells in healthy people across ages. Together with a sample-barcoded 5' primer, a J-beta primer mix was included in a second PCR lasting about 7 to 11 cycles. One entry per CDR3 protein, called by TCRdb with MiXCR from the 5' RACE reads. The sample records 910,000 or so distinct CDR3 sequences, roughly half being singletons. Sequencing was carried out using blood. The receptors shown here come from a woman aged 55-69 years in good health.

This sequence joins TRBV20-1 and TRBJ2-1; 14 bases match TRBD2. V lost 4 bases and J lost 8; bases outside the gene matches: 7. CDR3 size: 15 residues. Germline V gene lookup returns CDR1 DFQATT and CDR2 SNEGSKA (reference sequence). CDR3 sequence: CSAKAGLAGGDEQFF. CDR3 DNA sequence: TGCAGTGCTAAGGCCGGACTAGCGGGAGGCGATGAGCAGTTCTTC.

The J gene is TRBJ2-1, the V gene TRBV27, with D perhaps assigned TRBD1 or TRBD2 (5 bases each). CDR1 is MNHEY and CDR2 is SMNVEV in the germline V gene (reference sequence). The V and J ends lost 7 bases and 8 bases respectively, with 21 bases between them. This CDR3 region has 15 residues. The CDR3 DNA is TGTGCCAGCATGGGAACTACGGGACGAATGCATGAGCAGTTCTTC. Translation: CASMGTTGRMHEQFF.

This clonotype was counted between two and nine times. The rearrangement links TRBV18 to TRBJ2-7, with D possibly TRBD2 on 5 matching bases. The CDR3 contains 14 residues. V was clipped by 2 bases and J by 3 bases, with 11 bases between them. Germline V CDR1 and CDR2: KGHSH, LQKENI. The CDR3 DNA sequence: TGTGCCAGCTCACCAGCGGGCTTCCACTACGAGCAGTACTTC. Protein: CASSPAGFHYEQYF.

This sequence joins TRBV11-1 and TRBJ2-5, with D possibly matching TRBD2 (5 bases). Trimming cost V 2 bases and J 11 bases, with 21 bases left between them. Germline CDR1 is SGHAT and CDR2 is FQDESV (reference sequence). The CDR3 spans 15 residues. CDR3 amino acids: CASSLWRASYNEQYF. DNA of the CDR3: TGTGCCAGCAGCTTATGGCGGGCCTCCTACAATGAGCAGTACTTC.

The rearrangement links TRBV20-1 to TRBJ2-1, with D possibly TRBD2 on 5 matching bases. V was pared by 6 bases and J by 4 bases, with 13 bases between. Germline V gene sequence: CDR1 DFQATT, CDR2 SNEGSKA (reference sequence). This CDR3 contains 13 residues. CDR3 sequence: CSARAVRYNEQFF. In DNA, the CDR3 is TGCAGTGCGCGAGCGGTACGATACAATGAGCAGTTCTTC.

The CDR3 DNA follows: TGTGCCAGCAGGTCTAGCGGGATAGTTTACAATGAGCAGTTCTTC. Amino acids: CASRSSGIVYNEQFF. J is TRBJ2-1 and V is TRBV12-3 or TRBV12-4; 9 bases are shared with TRBD2. Germline trimming cut 6 bases from V and 4 bases from J; bases unmatched to any gene: 7. CDR3 length: 15 amino acids.

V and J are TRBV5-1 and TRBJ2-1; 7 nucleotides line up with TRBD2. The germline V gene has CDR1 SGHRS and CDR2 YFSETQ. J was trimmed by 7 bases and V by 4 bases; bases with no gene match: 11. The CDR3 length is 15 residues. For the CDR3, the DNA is TGCGCCAGCAGCGTTGGCGGGAGCTTGGGAAATGAGCAGTTCTTC. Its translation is CASSVGGSLGNEQFF.